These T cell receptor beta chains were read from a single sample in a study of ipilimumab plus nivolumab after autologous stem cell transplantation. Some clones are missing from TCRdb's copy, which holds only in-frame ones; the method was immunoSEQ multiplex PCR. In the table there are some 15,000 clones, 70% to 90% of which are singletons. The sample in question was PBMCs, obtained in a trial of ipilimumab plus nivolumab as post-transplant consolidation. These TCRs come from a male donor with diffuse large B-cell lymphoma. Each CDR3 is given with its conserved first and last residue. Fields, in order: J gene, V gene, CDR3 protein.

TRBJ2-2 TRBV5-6 CASSLDLIGELFF
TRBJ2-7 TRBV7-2 CASSPATGSEQYF
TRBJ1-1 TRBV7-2 CASSIGGQGTEAFF
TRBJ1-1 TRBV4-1 CASSQPRTGAPSTEAFF
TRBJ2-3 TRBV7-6 CASSLIYTDTQYF
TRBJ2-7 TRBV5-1 CASSWDDRDGYEQYF
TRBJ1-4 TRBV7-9 CASSPDRDNEKLFF
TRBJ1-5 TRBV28 CASSSRPWGPRNQPQHF
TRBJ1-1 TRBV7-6 CASSLDSGQGFRDTEAFF
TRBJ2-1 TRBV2 CASKETLVNEQFF
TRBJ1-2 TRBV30 CAWRPPAPYGYTF
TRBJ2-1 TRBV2 CASTNRGGNNEQFF
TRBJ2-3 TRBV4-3 CASSLDGDTQYF
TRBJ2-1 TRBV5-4 CASSPEGISYNEQFF
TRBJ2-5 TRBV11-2 CASSLSVSGQETQYF
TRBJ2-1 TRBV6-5 CASSFTSGGYNEQFF
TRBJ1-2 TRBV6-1 CASSELETVHGYTF
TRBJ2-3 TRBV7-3 CASSGGGPGSDTQYF
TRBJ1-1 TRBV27 CASSQDWGTEAFF
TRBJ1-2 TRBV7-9 CASILQYDPRKRGSYGYTF
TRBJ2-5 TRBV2 CASSLAGGPQETQYF
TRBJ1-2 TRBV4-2 CASSQDYWVSSGYTF
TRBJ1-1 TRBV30 CAWSVGGWAFF
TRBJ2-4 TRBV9 CASSVEPSLNIQYF
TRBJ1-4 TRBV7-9 CASHTGTGKKLFF
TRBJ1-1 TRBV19 CASSIVSSMNTEAFF